The clone carrying this TCR beta chain was detected a few times. These data belong to a study of blood T cell repertoires in COVID-19. The repertoire was sequenced with immunoSEQ multiplex PCR; TCRdb's copy has only in-frame clones and lacks some. The sample has over 100,000 clones, roughly 91% seen once; the top ten hold 5.1%. Germline V CDR1 and CDR2: SEHNR, FQNEAQ (reference sequence). CDR3 length: 12 amino acids. The V end was cut by 3 bases, the J end by 7 bases, with 10 bases between. J is TRBJ2-7 and V is TRBV7-9; the D gene is possibly TRBD1 (5 bases). This receptor was obtained from a human donor in a cohort sampled during active COVID-19. Sequencing was performed on peripheral blood. As DNA, the CDR3 is TGTGCCAGCAGCTTCTCCAGGGATGAGCAGTACTTC. This translates into CASSFSRDEQYF.